One T cell receptor beta chain is described in this entry. Use of 60 Vbeta and 13 Jbeta primers characterized the PCR. Method: immunoSEQ multiplex PCR; TCRdb's copy keeps in-frame clones and lacks some. The sample consists of around 150,000 clones, around 74% of them appearing once. These data originate in a study of cytomegalovirus exposure and HLA in healthy donors. CDR3 length equals 15 residues. The J segment lost 7 bases and the V segment lost 4 bases, leaving 6 bases of the junction unmatched. From germline, CDR1 is SGHDT and CDR2 YYEEEE. Sequencing was performed on PBMCs. The TCR was taken from a female donor in good health and CMV-seronegative. The V call is TRBV5-6, the J call TRBJ1-6; 9 nucleotides align to TRBD1. In nucleotides, the CDR3 is TGTGCCAGCAGCGCTATAGGACAGGGGAATTCACCCCTCCACTTT. Protein: CASSAIGQGNSPLHF.